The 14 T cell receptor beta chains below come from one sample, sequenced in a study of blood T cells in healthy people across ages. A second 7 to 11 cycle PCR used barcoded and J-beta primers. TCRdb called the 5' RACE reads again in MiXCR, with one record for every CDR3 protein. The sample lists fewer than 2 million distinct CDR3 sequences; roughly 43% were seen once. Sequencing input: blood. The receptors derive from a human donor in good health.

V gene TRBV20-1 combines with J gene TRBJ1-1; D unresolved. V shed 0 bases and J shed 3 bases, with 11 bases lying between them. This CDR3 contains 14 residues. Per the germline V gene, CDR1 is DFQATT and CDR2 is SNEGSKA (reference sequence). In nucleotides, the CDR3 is TGCAGTGCTAGAGACCCAGCTGGCGACACTGAAGCTTTCTTT. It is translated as CSARDPAGDTEAFF.

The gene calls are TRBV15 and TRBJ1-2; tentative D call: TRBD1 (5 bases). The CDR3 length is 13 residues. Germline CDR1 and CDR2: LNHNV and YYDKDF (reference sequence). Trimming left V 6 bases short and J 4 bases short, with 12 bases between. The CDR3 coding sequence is TGTGCCACCAGTACCCCGGGGGTCTATGGCTACACCTTC. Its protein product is CATSTPGVYGYTF.

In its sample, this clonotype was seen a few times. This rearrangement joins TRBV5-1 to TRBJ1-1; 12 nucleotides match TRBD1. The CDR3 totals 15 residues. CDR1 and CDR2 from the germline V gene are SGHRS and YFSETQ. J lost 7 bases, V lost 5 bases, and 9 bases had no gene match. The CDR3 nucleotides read TGCGCCAGCAGTACGGGACAGGGGGCGCGGGGTGAAGCTTTCTTT. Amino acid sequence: CASSTGQGARGEAFF.

The CDR3 protein is CASTSQGQGRFNEQFF. CDR3 nucleotides: TGTGCCAGCACCAGTCAAGGACAGGGTCGTTTCAATGAGCAGTTCTTC. The V call is TRBV6-2 or TRBV6-3, the J call TRBJ2-1, with TRBD1 identical over 8 bases. The CDR3 extends over 16 amino acids. The trim removed 7 bases at V and 6 bases at J, leaving 14 bases unmatched. Per germline, CDR1 MNHEY and CDR2 SVGEGT.

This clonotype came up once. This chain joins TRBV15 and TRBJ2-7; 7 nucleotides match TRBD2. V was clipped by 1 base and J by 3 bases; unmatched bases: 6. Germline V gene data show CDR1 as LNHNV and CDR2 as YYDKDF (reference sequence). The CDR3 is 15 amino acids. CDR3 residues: CATSRGGGKGYEQYF. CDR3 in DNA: TGTGCCACCAGCAGAGGCGGGGGTAAGGGCTACGAGCAGTACTTC.

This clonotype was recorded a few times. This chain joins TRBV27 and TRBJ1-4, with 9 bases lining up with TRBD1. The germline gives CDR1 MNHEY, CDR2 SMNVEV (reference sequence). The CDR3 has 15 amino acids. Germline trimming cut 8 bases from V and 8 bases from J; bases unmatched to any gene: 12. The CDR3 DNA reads TGTGCCAGCGCTAGGGACAGGGTAGGACGGGAAAAACTGTTTTTT. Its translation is CASARDRVGREKLFF.

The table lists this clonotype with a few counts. The CDR3 region is CSAPVLATIGGEQYF. CDR3 in DNA: TGCAGTGCCCCCGTACTAGCGACGATCGGTGGCGAGCAGTACTTC. This rearrangement joins TRBV20-1 to TRBJ2-4; 7 positions agree with TRBD2. The DNA end is a closer match to TRBJ2-7, so the J assignment may be wrong. The CDR3 extends over 15 amino acids. From germline, CDR1 is DFQATT and CDR2 SNEGSKA (reference sequence).

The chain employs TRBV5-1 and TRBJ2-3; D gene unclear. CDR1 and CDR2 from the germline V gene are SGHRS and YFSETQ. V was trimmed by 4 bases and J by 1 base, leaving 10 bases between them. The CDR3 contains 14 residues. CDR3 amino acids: CASSRFEGTDTQYF. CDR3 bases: TGCGCCAGCAGCCGCTTTGAGGGCACAGATACGCAGTATTTT.

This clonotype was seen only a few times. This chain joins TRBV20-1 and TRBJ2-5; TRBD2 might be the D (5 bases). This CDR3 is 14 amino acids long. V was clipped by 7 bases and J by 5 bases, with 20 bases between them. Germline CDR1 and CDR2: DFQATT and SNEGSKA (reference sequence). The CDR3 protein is CSVPGPRRWETQYF. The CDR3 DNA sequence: TGCAGTGTACCTGGACCCCGGAGGTGGGAGACCCAGTACTTC.

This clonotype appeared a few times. DNA for the CDR3: TGTGCCAGCAGTACCGGGCCCAGCAATCAGCCCCAGCATTTT. Translating gives CASSTGPSNQPQHF. The chain has TRBV6-2 or TRBV6-3 and TRBJ1-5; D call uncertain. The CDR3 runs to 14 residues. V lost 5 bases and J lost 1, with 9 bases in between. Germline-derived CDR1 and CDR2 are MNHEY and SVGEGT.

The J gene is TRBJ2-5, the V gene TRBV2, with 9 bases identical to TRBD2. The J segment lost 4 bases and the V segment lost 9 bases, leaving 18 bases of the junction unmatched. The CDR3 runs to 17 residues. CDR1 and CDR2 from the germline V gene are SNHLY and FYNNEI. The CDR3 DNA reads TGTGCCAGTTCGTCCTGGACTAGCGCGATAATCGCAGAGACCCAGTACTTC. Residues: CASSSWTSAIIAETQYF.

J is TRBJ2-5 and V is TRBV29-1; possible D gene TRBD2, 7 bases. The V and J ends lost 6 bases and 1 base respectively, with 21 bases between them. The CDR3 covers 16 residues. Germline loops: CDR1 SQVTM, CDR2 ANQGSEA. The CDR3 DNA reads TGCAGCGTCACCCGGGCCCTGGCGGGGGCCCAAGAGACCCAGTACTTC. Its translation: CSVTRALAGAQETQYF. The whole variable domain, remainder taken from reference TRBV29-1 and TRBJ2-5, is SAVISQKPSRDICQRGTSLTIQCQVDSQVTMMFWYRQQPGQSLTLIATANQGSEATYESGFVIDKFPISRPNLTFSTLTVSNMSPEDSSIYLCSVTRALAGAQETQYFGPGTRLLVL.

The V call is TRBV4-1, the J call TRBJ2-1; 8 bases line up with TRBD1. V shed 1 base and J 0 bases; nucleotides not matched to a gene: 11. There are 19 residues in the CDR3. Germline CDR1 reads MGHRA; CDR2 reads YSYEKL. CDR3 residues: CASSQARDRLQGSYNEQFF. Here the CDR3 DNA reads TGCGCCAGCAGCCAAGCCCGGGACAGGCTACAAGGCTCCTACAATGAGCAGTTCTTC.

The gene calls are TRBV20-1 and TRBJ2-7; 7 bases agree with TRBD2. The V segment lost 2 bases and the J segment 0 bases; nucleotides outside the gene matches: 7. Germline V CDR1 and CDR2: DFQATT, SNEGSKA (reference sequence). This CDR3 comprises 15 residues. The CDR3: CSARLLAGVSYEQYF. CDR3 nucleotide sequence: TGCAGTGCTAGACTGCTGGCGGGGGTCTCCTACGAGCAGTACTTC.